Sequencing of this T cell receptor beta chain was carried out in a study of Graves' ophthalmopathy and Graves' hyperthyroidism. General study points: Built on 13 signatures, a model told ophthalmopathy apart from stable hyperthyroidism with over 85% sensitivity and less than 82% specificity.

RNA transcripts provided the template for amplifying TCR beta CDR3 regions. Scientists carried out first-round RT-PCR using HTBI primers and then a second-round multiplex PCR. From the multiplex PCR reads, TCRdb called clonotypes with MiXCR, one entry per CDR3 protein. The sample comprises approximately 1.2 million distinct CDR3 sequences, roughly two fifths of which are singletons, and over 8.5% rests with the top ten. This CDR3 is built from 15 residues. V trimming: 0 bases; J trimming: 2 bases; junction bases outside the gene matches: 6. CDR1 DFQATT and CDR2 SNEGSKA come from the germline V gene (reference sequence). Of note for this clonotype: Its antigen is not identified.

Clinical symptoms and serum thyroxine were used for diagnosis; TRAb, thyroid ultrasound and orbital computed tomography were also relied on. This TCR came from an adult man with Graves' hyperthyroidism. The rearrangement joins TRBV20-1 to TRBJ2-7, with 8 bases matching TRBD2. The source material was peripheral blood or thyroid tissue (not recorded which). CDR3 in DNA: TGCAGTGCTAGAGATTATACGCGGGGGGCCTACGAGCAGTACTTC. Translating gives CSARDYTRGAYEQYF.